Reported below is one TCR beta chain. The same CDR3 arises from other DNA sequences in this sample as well. This entry belongs to a study of blood T cell repertoires in COVID-19. TCRdb's table, derived via immunoSEQ multiplex PCR, lists solely in-frame clones and lacks some. The top ten clones hold roughly 3.5% of a sample with around 200,000 clones, roughly 85% of them seen once. Trimming removed 4 bases from V and 0 bases from J, with 9 bases in between. CDR3 length: 14 amino acids. Germline-derived CDR1 and CDR2 are SGHRS and YFSETQ. The chain uses TRBV5-1 and TRBJ2-3; no clear D gene. The TCR comes from a man aged 60 to 75 with acute or convalescent COVID-19. The sample consisted of peripheral blood. CDR3 DNA sequence: TGCGCCAGCAGCCTAGGAACTAGCACAGATACGCAGTATTTT. Translated: CASSLGTSTDTQYF.